Below are 32 T cell receptor beta chains sequenced from a single sample in a study of blood T cell repertoires in COVID-19. Here immunoSEQ multiplex PCR was the method, and the copy in TCRdb shows in-frame clones only, minus some. The sample carries approximately 190,000 clones, around 77% recorded once. Sequencing was done on a sample of peripheral blood. These receptors all come from a man aged 60 to 69 with active or convalescent COVID-19.

The chain joins TRBV2 to TRBJ2-5, with D uncertain. Germline loops: CDR1 SNHLY, CDR2 FYNNEI. Trimming removed 2 bases at V and 4 bases at J, with 14 bases between. The CDR3 sequence is 15 residues long. The CDR3 sequence: CASSEIFGAVETQYF. As DNA, the CDR3 is TGTGCCAGCAGTGAAATATTTGGAGCAGTAGAGACCCAGTACTTC.

V and J are TRBV4-3 and TRBJ2-7; 9 positions match TRBD1. The V segment lost 6 bases and the J segment 1 base; nucleotides outside the gene matches: 10. Germline V gene data show CDR1 as LGHNA and CDR2 as YSLEER. The CDR3 loop spans 16 amino acids. The CDR3 protein is CASREGTGTGSYEQYF. The CDR3 DNA follows: TGCGCCAGCAGGGAAGGTACCGGGACAGGGTCCTACGAGCAGTACTTC.

The V and J genes are TRBV20-1 and TRBJ2-4; a weak D match, TRBD1 (6 bases). The V gene lost 5 bases and the J gene lost 6 bases, with 8 bases spanning the gap. CDR3 size: 11 residues. The germline gives CDR1 DFQATT, CDR2 SNEGSKA (reference sequence). The CDR3 spells CSAGQRNIQYF. The DNA for the CDR3 is TGCAGTGCTGGACAGAGAAACATTCAGTACTTC.

The chain carries TRBV6-2 or TRBV6-3 and TRBJ2-2, with unresolved D. This CDR3 comprises 13 residues. From germline, CDR1 is MNHEY and CDR2 SVGEGT. The V end lost 5 bases, the J end lost 3 bases, and 7 bases lay between the germline ends. CDR3 sequence (DNA): TGTGCCAGCAGTCCAGATTACACCGGGGAGCTGTTTTTT. Translating it yields CASSPDYTGELFF.

V gene TRBV27 combines with J gene TRBJ1-1; D gene ambiguous. Germline V gene data show CDR1 as MNHEY and CDR2 as SMNVEV (reference sequence). CDR3 length: 13 residues. Trimming shortened V by 0 bases and J by 0 bases, and 2 bases separated the two germline ends. CDR3: CASSLSLNTEAFF. CDR3 bases: TGTGCCAGCAGTTTATCCTTGAACACTGAAGCTTTCTTT.

V and J are TRBV19 and TRBJ2-6, with 8 bases fitting TRBD1. This CDR3 has 16 amino acids. V was clipped by 5 bases and J by 6 bases; unmatched bases: 9. The germline CDR1 and CDR2 sequences are LNHDA and SQIVND (reference sequence). The CDR3 protein is CASSSQGAAKANVLTF. As DNA, the CDR3 is TGTGCCAGTAGTTCTCAGGGGGCAGCTAAGGCCAACGTCCTGACTTTC. Complete variable domain (other parts from reference TRBV19 and TRBJ2-6): DGGITQSPKYLFRKEGQNVTLSCEQNLNHDAMYWYRQDPGQGLRLIYYSQIVNDFQKGDIAEGYSVSREKKESFPLTVTSAQKNPTAFYLCASSSQGAAKANVLTFGAGSRLTVL.

The chain uses TRBV12-3 or TRBV12-4 and TRBJ2-1; D ambiguous. Trimming removed 8 bases at V and 8 bases at J, with 16 bases between. The CDR3 sequence is 13 residues long. CDR3 amino acids: CASCVERGYEQFF. The CDR3, as DNA: TGTGCCAGCTGTGTGGAGCGAGGTTATGAGCAGTTCTTC.

This clone was recorded only once. V and J are TRBV23-1 and TRBJ2-1; no reliable D call. TRBV23-1 is an ORF, with its function uncertain. Trimming shortened V by 4 bases and J by 7 bases, and 26 bases separated the two germline ends. The CDR3 has 18 residues. The CDR3 sequence is CASSPPSAPRPHGNEQFF. The CDR3, as DNA: TGCGCCAGCAGTCCCCCGTCGGCCCCTCGCCCACACGGGAATGAGCAGTTCTTC.

The genes are TRBV4-1 and TRBJ2-7, with TRBD1 matching 9 bases. Germline V gene data show CDR1 as MGHRA and CDR2 as YSYEKL. This CDR3 contains 16 residues. Trimming cost V 4 bases and J 0 bases; bases outside gene matches: 7. The CDR3 DNA reads as TGCGCCAGCAGCCTAACCGGGACAGGGAGCTCCTACGAGCAGTACTTC. This gives the protein CASSLTGTGSSYEQYF.

CDR3 in amino acids: CASSRGRAYEQYF. The CDR3 bases are TGTGCCAGCAGTCGAGGGCGTGCCTACGAGCAGTACTTC. V gene TRBV11-1 combines with J gene TRBJ2-7, with TRBD2 as a possible D gene (5 bases). Germline values: CDR1 SGHAT, CDR2 FQDESV (reference sequence). V shed 6 bases and J shed 2 bases, with 11 bases lying between them. The CDR3 spans 13 residues. The whole variable domain, filled in from reference TRBV11-1 and TRBJ2-7, reads EAEVAQSPRYKITEKSQAVAFWCDPISGHATLYWYRQILGQGPELLVQFQDESVVDDSQLPKDRFSAERLKGVDSTLKIQPAELGDSAMYLCASSRGRAYEQYFGPGTRLTVT.

V and J are TRBV4-1 and TRBJ1-3, with D perhaps TRBD1 (6 bases). The CDR3 runs 17 residues. V gave up 7 bases and J gave up 0 bases, with 19 bases separating them. Germline V CDR1 and CDR2: MGHRA, YSYEKL. The CDR3 nucleotides are TGCGCCAGCACCTCAAAGGACAGACCTACCTCTGGAAACACCATATATTTT. This sequence encodes CASTSKDRPTSGNTIYF.

The chain links TRBV18 to TRBJ1-4; TRBD1 matches at 9 bases. V lost 4 bases to trimming and J lost 5 bases; unmatched junction nucleotides: 5. Germline V gene lookup returns CDR1 KGHSH and CDR2 LQKENI. The CDR3 length is 15 residues. DNA of the CDR3: TGTGCCAGCTCACGACCCGGGACAGGGAATGAAAAACTGTTTTTT. The encoded protein is CASSRPGTGNEKLFF. Together with reference TRBV18 and TRBJ1-4, the CDR3 gives the full variable domain: NAGVMQNPRHLVRRRGQEARLRCSPMKGHSHVYWYRQLPEEGLKFMVYLQKENIIDESGMPKERFSAEFPKEGPSILRIQQVVRGDSAAYFCASSRPGTGNEKLFFGSGTQLSVL.

The chain has TRBV9 and TRBJ2-3; 10 bases agree with TRBD1. The CDR3 is 16 residues long. The V and J ends lost 4 bases and 0 bases, in that order; junction bases with no gene match: 5. The germline V gene encodes CDR1 SGDLS and CDR2 YYNGEE. CDR3 protein: CASSPRTGGSTDTQYF. CDR3 nucleotide sequence: TGTGCCAGCAGCCCTCGGACAGGGGGGAGCACAGATACGCAGTATTTT.

V usage is TRBV7-2 and J usage is TRBJ2-3; 7 nucleotides agree with TRBD2. The germline V gene encodes CDR1 SGHTA and CDR2 FQGNSA. The V segment lost 5 bases and the J segment 5 bases; nucleotides outside the gene matches: 7. The CDR3 consists of 14 residues. This CDR3 is CASSLDPSGDTQYF. DNA for the CDR3: TGTGCCAGCAGCCTCGACCCTAGCGGAGATACGCAGTATTTT.

The sample holds a few counts of this clone. The gene calls are TRBV12-3 or TRBV12-4 and TRBJ2-7; no definite D call. V was clipped by 0 bases and J by 4 bases, with 4 bases between them. The CDR3 runs 12 residues. This chain's CDR3 is CASSLANYEQYF. Here the CDR3 DNA reads TGTGCCAGCAGTTTAGCTAATTACGAGCAGTACTTC.

The CDR3 region is CASAPGGRGGEKLFF. CDR3 DNA: TGCGCCAGCGCCCCGGGGGGTCGGGGCGGGGAAAAACTGTTTTTT. This rearrangement joins TRBV4-1 to TRBJ1-4; possible D gene TRBD1, 5 bases. The CDR3 length is 15 residues. Germline lookup yields CDR1 MGHRA and CDR2 YSYEKL. Trimming stripped 8 bases from V and 8 bases from J, with 21 bases between.

The rearrangement joins TRBV23-1 to TRBJ1-1; D unresolved. TRBV23-1 is an open reading frame whose function is uncertain. CDR3 length: 14 residues. V lost 4 bases and J lost 3, with 12 bases in between. The CDR3 DNA is TGCGCCAGCAGTCTCGCAAACGAGGACACTGAAGCTTTCTTT. Translated: CASSLANEDTEAFF.

This rearrangement joins TRBV6-5 to TRBJ1-6; D perhaps matches TRBD1 (6 bases). Trimming took off 7 bases at V and 5 bases at J, with 9 bases between the two ends. CDR1 MNHEY and CDR2 SVGAGI come from the germline V gene. This CDR3 contains 13 residues. The CDR3 sequence: CASTRTDNSPLHF. The CDR3 DNA sequence: TGTGCCAGCACTCGGACAGATAATTCACCCCTCCACTTT.

The chain joins TRBV6-5 to TRBJ2-2, with D maybe TRBD2 (6 bases). The CDR3 is 12 residues long. Germline CDR1 reads MNHEY; CDR2 reads SVGAGI. The CDR3 DNA reads as TGTGCGATTAGGGAGGTCACCGGGGAGCTGTTTTTT. This gives the protein CAIREVTGELFF.

CDR3 loop: CASSSPAEGGETQYF. The CDR3 coding sequence is TGTGCCAGCAGCTCCCCAGCGGAGGGGGGGGAGACCCAGTACTTC. The J gene is TRBJ2-5, the V gene TRBV7-9, with D perhaps TRBD2 (7 bases). Germline V gives CDR1 SEHNR, CDR2 FQNEAQ (reference sequence). The CDR3 consists of 15 residues. V was cut by 4 bases and J by 5 bases, with 17 bases left in between.

The J gene is TRBJ2-7, the V gene TRBV19; D gene ambiguous. Trimming removed 6 bases from V and 4 bases from J, with 25 bases in between. This CDR3 comprises 17 residues. Germline V gives CDR1 LNHDA, CDR2 SQIVND (reference sequence). CDR3 sequence (DNA): TGTGCCAGTAGCACTAATAACCCCGTGCGCGGATGGTACGAGCAGTACTTC. Encoded protein: CASSTNNPVRGWYEQYF.

The chain employs TRBV6-6 and TRBJ2-7, with 9 bases matching TRBD2. V shed 8 bases and J 4 bases; nucleotides not matched to a gene: 6. Germline CDR1 MNHNY, CDR2 SVGAGI (reference sequence). The CDR3 has 13 amino acids. The CDR3 bases are TGTGCCAGCTGTCCTAGCGGGGAATACGAGCAGTACTTC. Its translation is CASCPSGEYEQYF.

The rearrangement links TRBV27 to TRBJ2-1; a possible D gene is TRBD2 (6 bases). Germline-derived CDR1 and CDR2 are MNHEY and SMNVEV (reference sequence). With 5 bases removed from V and 4 bases from J, the gap between germline ends came to 9 bases. The CDR3 has 13 residues. CDR3 sequence (DNA): TGTGCCAGCAGTCCGACTAGATACAATGAGCAGTTCTTC. Its protein is CASSPTRYNEQFF.

This chain links TRBV9 with TRBJ2-3; 9 nucleotides line up with TRBD2. J was trimmed by 4 bases and V by 4 bases; bases with no gene match: 10. CDR3 length: 16 residues. In germline, CDR1 is SGDLS, CDR2 YYNGEE. The CDR3 sequence: CASSQPIAGGADTQYF. Here the CDR3 DNA reads TGTGCCAGCAGCCAACCTATCGCGGGAGGGGCAGATACGCAGTATTTT.

V and J are TRBV6-4 and TRBJ1-1, with TRBD1 matching 9 bases. V lost 6 bases to trimming and J lost 5 bases; unmatched junction nucleotides: 10. Looked up from germline, CDR1 is MRHNA and CDR2 is SNTAGT. The CDR3 length is 15 residues. CDR3 sequence: CASRRIGQGRTEAFF. CDR3 DNA: TGTGCCAGCAGACGAATAGGACAGGGGCGAACTGAAGCTTTCTTT.

This clone has only a few counts. The V and J genes are TRBV4-2 and TRBJ2-7; the match to TRBD2 covers 8 bases. The CDR3 runs 16 residues. Germline V gene data show CDR1 as LGHNA and CDR2 as YNFKEQ. With 6 bases clipped from V and 2 bases from J, the junction kept 12 bases outside the gene matches. The CDR3, as DNA: TGTGCCAGCAGTCCCCGCGGGGGGAGGGGCCCCTACGAGCAGTACTTC. It is translated as CASSPRGGRGPYEQYF.

The chain employs TRBV3-1 (or the pseudogene TRBV3-2) and TRBJ2-6; D is unclear. Trimming left V 0 bases short and J 0 bases short, with 12 bases between. The CDR3 is 18 amino acids. From germline, CDR1 is LGHDT and CDR2 YNNKEL (reference sequence). The CDR3 DNA reads TGTGCCAGCAGCCAAGAGCGTACTGGGCCCTCTGGGGCCAACGTCCTGACTTTC. It is translated as CASSQERTGPSGANVLTF.

The chain uses TRBV7-8 and TRBJ2-3; the match to TRBD2 covers 10 bases. The CDR3 is 15 residues long. CDR1 and CDR2 from the germline V gene are SGHVS and FQNEAQ. J gave up 5 bases and V 5 bases, and 7 bases lay outside the gene matches. The CDR3 spells CASSIIAGGLDTQYF. CDR3 nucleotide sequence: TGTGCCAGCAGCATTATAGCGGGAGGTTTAGATACGCAGTATTTT.

V and J are TRBV7-2 and TRBJ2-3; maybe TRBD2 (5 bases). The CDR3 runs 11 residues. CDR1 is SGHTA, CDR2 FQGNSA, per germline. Trimming left V 5 bases short and J 9 bases short, with 9 bases between. CDR3 sequence (DNA): TGTGCCAGCAGCCCCCCGGGGACGCAGTATTTT. As protein: CASSPPGTQYF. The whole variable domain, filled in from reference TRBV7-2 and TRBJ2-3, reads GAGVSQSPSNKVTEKGKDVELRCDPISGHTALYWYRQSLGQGLEFLIYFQGNSAPDKSGLPSDRFSAERTGGSVSTLTIQRTQQEDSAVYLCASSPPGTQYFGPGTRLTVL.

J is TRBJ1-1 and V is TRBV7-8; no clear D. CDR1 is SGHVS, CDR2 FQNEAQ, per germline. The length of the CDR3 is 18 residues. V lost 1 base to trimming and J lost 2 bases, with 20 bases between them. CDR3 sequence: CASSLVRMFRGSNTEAFF. For the CDR3, the DNA is TGTGCCAGCAGCTTAGTTAGGATGTTTCGGGGTTCCAACACTGAAGCTTTCTTT.

V is TRBV27 and J is TRBJ1-6, with D unclear. The CDR3 runs 14 residues. Trimming left V 3 bases short and J 9 bases short, with 12 bases between. Germline V gene sequence: CDR1 MNHEY, CDR2 SMNVEV (reference sequence). This CDR3 is CASSLVTLGSPLHF. The CDR3 DNA sequence: TGTGCCAGCAGTTTGGTGACTTTAGGTTCACCCCTCCACTTT.

The table lists this clone with a count of one. V usage is TRBV5-6 and J usage is TRBJ2-4; D is unresolved. This CDR3 has 14 amino acids. Trimming removed 2 bases at V and 5 bases at J, with 11 bases between. The germline V gene encodes CDR1 SGHDT and CDR2 YYEEEE. Here the CDR3 DNA reads TGTGCCAGCAGCTTTGGAGCGACCCAAAACATTCAGTACTTC. This sequence encodes CASSFGATQNIQYF. Complete variable domain (other parts from reference TRBV5-6 and TRBJ2-4): DAGVTQSPTHLIKTRGQQVTLRCSPKSGHDTVSWYQQALGQGPQFIFQYYEEEERQRGNFPDRFSGHQFPNYSSELNVNALLLGDSALYLCASSFGATQNIQYFGAGTRLSVL.